This T cell receptor beta chain comes out of a study of shared clonotypes between healthy human individuals. Across the study: CD4 naive and memory got three plates each, CD8 naive two, CD8 memory one.

Per the original methods: Because ImmunoSEQ provided only junction sequences with no quality scores, the filtering differed. Libraries were prepared by immunoSEQ multiplex PCR; TCRdb keeps only in-frame clonotypes and omits some of them. For V, J and clone size, that table is used; D and trimming come from the DNA. The table has some 2 million clones, 85% to 95% seen once. HIV-negative, healthy adults without recent acute infections or vaccinations were the donors. It was into CD45RA+ naive and CD45RA-negative memory subsets that the CD4+ cells were split. This TCR was recovered from a man between 18 and 29 years old in good health. The specimen was naive CD4+ T cells sorted from blood. Subset here: CD45RA+ positively selected.

The CDR3 spells CASSYKQGWGEQYF. Written as DNA, the CDR3 is TGCGCCAGCAGCTACAAACAGGGTTGGGGTGAGCAGTACTTC. V is TRBV5-1 and J is TRBJ2-7; D is perhaps TRBD1 (6 bases). The V end lost 3 bases, the J end lost 7 bases, and 17 bases lay between the germline ends. Germline V CDR1 and CDR2: SGHRS, YFSETQ. This CDR3 is built from 14 residues.